The 30 T cell receptor beta chains reported below all come from one sample, sequenced in a study of T cell responses to AZD1222 COVID-19 vaccine. Data came from immunoSEQ multiplex PCR; TCRdb stores just in-frame clones and leaves some out. The repertoire holds tens of thousands of clones, with more than 75% as singletons. The source was peripheral blood, collected on day 0 of AZD1222 vaccination. The receptors stem from an adult in good health.

This rearrangement joins TRBV27 to TRBJ2-3; D is unresolved. This CDR3 contains 16 residues. Trimming took 0 bases from V and 0 from J, leaving 10 bases between them. Germline V lookup: CDR1 MNHEY, CDR2 SMNVEV (reference sequence). CDR3 loop: CASSLSGQASTDTQYF. In DNA, the CDR3 is TGTGCCAGCAGTTTATCCGGTCAGGCCAGCACAGATACGCAGTATTTT.

The V call is TRBV6-2 or TRBV6-3, the J call TRBJ1-2, with a possible D match to TRBD1 (6 bases). V was trimmed by 5 bases and J by 6 bases, leaving 19 bases between them. The CDR3 consists of 15 residues. The germline gives CDR1 MNHEY, CDR2 SVGEGT. The CDR3 DNA is TGTGCCAGCAGTCCCCCAGGGGAGGATATGCATGGCTACACCTTC. The encoded protein is CASSPPGEDMHGYTF.

The CDR3 nucleotides are TGTGCCAGCAGTTCCCACGGGACAAAGCCCCAGCATTTT. It translates to CASSSHGTKPQHF. The V and J genes are TRBV6-2 or TRBV6-3 and TRBJ1-5; maybe TRBD1 (6 bases). Trimming took 4 bases from V and 8 from J, leaving 12 bases between them. The CDR3 is 13 amino acids. Germline V gene sequence: CDR1 MNHEY, CDR2 SVGEGT.

V usage is TRBV6-2 or TRBV6-3 and J usage is TRBJ1-1; possibly TRBD1 for D (6 bases). Germline V gene sequence: CDR1 MNHEY, CDR2 SVGEGT. This CDR3 region has 13 residues. The V end lost 6 bases, the J end lost 4 bases, and 12 bases lay between the germline ends. In DNA form, the CDR3 reads TGTGCCAGCAGCAAGCAGGGGACCACTGAAGCTTTCTTT. This encodes CASSKQGTTEAFF.

The chain has TRBV25-1 and TRBJ1-1; D call uncertain. There are 11 residues in the CDR3. CDR1 is MGHDK, CDR2 SYGVNS, per germline. CDR3 sequence reads: CATTNHREAFF. The CDR3 DNA sequence: TGTGCGACGACTAACCATCGGGAAGCTTTCTTT.

Only one count was recorded for this clone. V usage is TRBV9 and J usage is TRBJ1-1; no clear D gene. V was trimmed by 3 bases and J by 3 bases, leaving 9 bases between them. The CDR3 is made up of 13 amino acids. Germline V gene sequence: CDR1 SGDLS, CDR2 YYNGEE. Here the CDR3 DNA reads TGTGCCAGCAGCGCCCACGTGGACACTGAAGCTTTCTTT. Its translation: CASSAHVDTEAFF.

The rearrangement links TRBV9 to TRBJ2-1; 10 nucleotides match TRBD2. The J segment lost 7 bases and the V segment lost 0 bases, leaving 4 bases of the junction unmatched. The germline CDR1 and CDR2 sequences are SGDLS and YYNGEE. The CDR3 covers 15 residues. For the CDR3, the DNA is TGTGCCAGCAGCGTAGATGGACTAGCGGCGAATGAGCAGTTCTTC. It translates to CASSVDGLAANEQFF.

This clone came up once. V and J are TRBV28 and TRBJ2-5; D may correspond to TRBD1 or TRBD2 (6 bases each). CDR3 length: 16 residues. Between the trimmed V and J ends, which lost 6 bases and 3 bases, there was a span of 20 bases. Germline CDR1 MDHEN, CDR2 SYDVKM. The CDR3, as DNA: TGTGCCAGCAGCCGCGAGTCGGGGGCTCGGGAAGAGACCCAGTACTTC. It codes for CASSRESGAREETQYF.

The chain combines TRBV4-3 with TRBJ2-7; 7 nucleotides line up with TRBD1. The CDR3 runs to 14 residues. CDR1 and CDR2 (germline): LGHNA, YSLEER. Trimming at V came to 3 bases and at J to 3 bases, leaving 5 bases not matched to a gene. CDR3 protein: CASSHRTGDYEQYF. CDR3 in DNA: TGCGCCAGCAGCCATCGCACAGGGGACTACGAGCAGTACTTC.

A few counts support this clone. The chain couples TRBV5-4 to TRBJ1-1, with 8 nucleotides matching TRBD1. Germline V CDR1 and CDR2: SGHNT, YYREEE (reference sequence). The CDR3 is 14 amino acids. J lost 5 bases, V lost 3 bases, and 6 bases had no gene match. The CDR3 DNA reads TGTGCCAGCAGCTGGGGACAGGCCCCGACTGAAGCTTTCTTT. Its protein is CASSWGQAPTEAFF.

The chain employs TRBV28 and TRBJ2-7; TRBD2 is a possible D gene (6 bases). The CDR3 loop spans 16 amino acids. Germline lookup yields CDR1 MDHEN and CDR2 SYDVKM. Trimming shortened V by 3 bases and J by 0 bases, and 15 bases separated the two germline ends. The CDR3 bases are TGTGCCAGCAGTTTCCACCTAGCGACCCTCTCCTACGAGCAGTACTTC. Residues: CASSFHLATLSYEQYF.

The chain uses TRBV23-1 and TRBJ1-4; perhaps TRBD1 as D (5 bases). TRBV23-1 is an open reading frame whose function is uncertain. V lost 4 bases and J 4 bases, leaving 10 bases between the germline ends. The length of the CDR3 is 14 residues. The CDR3 here is CASSPRQLNEKLFF. The CDR3 coding sequence is TGCGCCAGCAGTCCCCGACAGCTTAATGAAAAACTGTTTTTT.

This chain links TRBV19 with TRBJ1-1; 7 nucleotides line up with TRBD1. This CDR3 has 17 residues. CDR1 is LNHDA and CDR2 is SQIVND in the germline V gene (reference sequence). The V and J ends lost 5 bases and 3 bases, in that order; junction bases with no gene match: 15. The CDR3 reads CASSPRQGGTRDTEAFF. DNA of the CDR3: TGTGCCAGTAGTCCCCGACAGGGAGGAACTAGGGACACTGAAGCTTTCTTT.

This chain joins TRBV5-8 and TRBJ1-4, with 8 bases aligning to TRBD1. CDR1 and CDR2 (germline): SGHTS, YDEGEE. The J segment lost 11 bases and the V segment lost 3 bases, leaving 9 bases of the junction unmatched. The CDR3 spans 14 residues. CDR3: CASSSGQGGEKLFF. The CDR3 DNA sequence: TGTGCCAGCAGCTCCGGACAGGGAGGGGAGAAACTGTTTTTT.

This clone was seen once. The chain carries TRBV12-5 and TRBJ1-5, with TRBD1 as a possible D gene (5 bases). CDR3 length equals 17 residues. Trimming shortened V by 6 bases and J by 4 bases, and 22 bases separated the two germline ends. CDR1 is LGHNT, CDR2 FRNRAP, per germline. CDR3 nucleotides: TGTGCTAGTGGCTTCAGTTTTGGGACGGGGATAAATCAGCCCCAGCATTTT. Protein: CASGFSFGTGINQPQHF.

The chain joins TRBV4-3 to TRBJ2-5; possibly TRBD1 for D (6 bases). CDR1 and CDR2 (germline): LGHNA, YSLEER. The ends were cut back, 0 bases at V and 5 bases at J, with 13 bases in the middle. The CDR3 runs 15 residues. The CDR3 bases are TGCGCCAGCAGCCAAGATGGGGCAGGGGAGGAGACCCAGTACTTC. Translation: CASSQDGAGEETQYF.

The rearrangement links TRBV2 to TRBJ1-1; no firm D call. The V gene's germline CDR1 is SNHLY and CDR2 FYNNEI. This CDR3 is 12 amino acids long. V gave up 5 bases and J gave up 4 bases, with 8 bases separating them. CDR3 region: CASSPFGTEAFF. The CDR3 DNA reads as TGTGCCAGCAGTCCCTTTGGCACTGAAGCTTTCTTT.

The chain carries TRBV6-5 and TRBJ1-4; D uncertain. Trimming pared 7 bases from V and 7 bases from J, leaving 13 bases between. The CDR3 totals 13 residues. Germline values: CDR1 MNHEY, CDR2 SVGAGI. CDR3 in amino acids: CASIPPGGEKLFF. The CDR3 DNA sequence: TGTGCCAGCATCCCCCCCGGAGGTGAAAAACTGTTTTTT.

The J gene is TRBJ1-2, the V gene TRBV19, with 9 positions matching TRBD1. Germline CDR1 reads LNHDA; CDR2 reads SQIVND (reference sequence). Unmatched junction bases numbered 7, after V lost 7 bases and J lost 1 base. CDR3 length equals 15 residues. The CDR3 region is CASTPQGANNYGYTF. The CDR3 DNA follows: TGTGCCAGTACCCCACAGGGGGCGAATAACTATGGCTACACCTTC.

The V gene is TRBV28, the J gene TRBJ1-1; the D is unclear. V gave up 7 bases and J gave up 4 bases, with 7 bases separating them. This CDR3 is 11 amino acids long. Germline lookup yields CDR1 MDHEN and CDR2 SYDVKM. CDR3 in amino acids: CASMRVTEAFF. The CDR3 coding sequence is TGTGCCAGCATGAGAGTCACTGAAGCTTTCTTT.

The gene calls are TRBV5-6 and TRBJ2-3; 9 nucleotides match TRBD1. CDR3 length: 14 amino acids. V shed 4 bases, J shed 2 bases, and the junction held 2 bases outside the gene matches. Germline lookup yields CDR1 SGHDT and CDR2 YYEEEE. This CDR3 is CASSRTGVTDTQYF. The CDR3 coding sequence is TGTGCCAGCAGCCGGACAGGGGTCACAGATACGCAGTATTTT.

This chain connects TRBV6-4 to TRBJ2-1; unclear D gene. CDR3 length equals 14 residues. Germline V CDR1 and CDR2: MRHNA, SNTAGT. V dropped 3 bases and J dropped 7 bases, with 13 bases sitting between them. CDR3 amino acids: CASSELGRSNEQFF. The CDR3 DNA reads as TGTGCCAGCAGTGAATTGGGCAGGAGTAATGAGCAGTTCTTC.

This clone was observed a handful of times. CDR3 amino acids: CASRAGQHQPQHF. As DNA, the CDR3 is TGTGCCAGCAGAGCAGGCCAGCATCAGCCCCAGCATTTT. V usage is TRBV12-3 or TRBV12-4 and J usage is TRBJ1-5; D call uncertain. The CDR3 totals 13 residues. V lost 6 bases and J 5 bases, leaving 11 bases between the germline ends.

This clone was counted only a few times. J is TRBJ1-1 and V is TRBV11-2; weak D call: TRBD1 (5 bases). Germline CDR1 and CDR2: SGHAT and FQNNGV. Trimming stripped 5 bases from V and 5 bases from J, with 21 bases between. The CDR3 totals 16 residues. CDR3 DNA sequence: TGTGCCAGCAGCCTAGGGGCCAGGGCAGATGAAACTGAAGCTTTCTTT. Its translation is CASSLGARADETEAFF.

The CDR3 loop reads CASSATTGGGVYEQYF. CDR3 sequence (DNA): TGTGCCAGCAGCGCGACGACAGGGGGCGGCGTCTACGAGCAGTACTTC. V is TRBV9 and J is TRBJ2-7, with 10 bases fitting TRBD1. The CDR3 is 16 amino acids. The junction had 9 bases not matched to a gene; V was cut back by 3 bases and J by 3 bases. Germline V lookup: CDR1 SGDLS, CDR2 YYNGEE.

This chain uses TRBV5-1 with TRBJ2-5; TRBD1 or TRBD2 may be the D gene (5 bases each). Germline CDR1 is SGHRS and CDR2 is YFSETQ. Trimming shortened V by 0 bases and J by 4 bases, and 16 bases separated the two germline ends. The CDR3 length is 16 residues. CDR3 nucleotides: TGCGCCAGCAGCTTGGCCACCGAGAGGGGCGGAGAGACCCAGTACTTC. This sequence encodes CASSLATERGGETQYF. Drawing the rest from reference TRBV5-1 and TRBJ2-5, the complete variable domain is KAGVTQTPRYLIKTRGQQVTLSCSPISGHRSVSWYQQTPGQGLQFLFEYFSETQRNKGNFPGRFSGRQFSNSRSEMNVSTLELGDSALYLCASSLATERGGETQYFGPGTRLLVL.

This clone was seen more than once but under ten times. The chain combines TRBV19 with TRBJ1-2, with a possible D match to TRBD1 (5 bases). CDR3 length equals 18 residues. Germline V gene sequence: CDR1 LNHDA, CDR2 SQIVND (reference sequence). V was clipped by 6 bases and J by 4 bases, with 27 bases between them. For the CDR3, the DNA is TGTGCCAGTAGAGGCCCTGGCAGGGATGGAGCTACGGCCTATGGCTACACCTTC. It is translated as CASRGPGRDGATAYGYTF.

V gene TRBV11-3 combines with J gene TRBJ2-1; D remains unclear. V shed 1 base and J shed 9 bases, with 10 bases lying between them. Looked up from germline, CDR1 is SGHNT and CDR2 is YENEEA. The CDR3 runs to 13 residues. As DNA, the CDR3 is TGTGCCAGCAGCTTAGCCCCAGGTCGTGAGCAGTTCTTC. It is translated as CASSLAPGREQFF.

The rearrangement uses TRBV10-1 and TRBJ2-1; 8 bases match TRBD2. Germline values: CDR1 WNHNN, CDR2 SYGVQD (reference sequence). The trim removed 5 bases at V and 8 bases at J, leaving 11 bases unmatched. This CDR3 comprises 15 residues. The CDR3 DNA follows: TGCGCCAGCAGTACCTGGGGACTAGTGTTCGATGAGCAGTTCTTC. Translating it yields CASSTWGLVFDEQFF.

The J gene is TRBJ1-2, the V gene TRBV3-1 (or the pseudogene TRBV3-2); 7 bases align to TRBD1. CDR3 length: 13 amino acids. Looked up from germline, CDR1 is LGHDT and CDR2 is YNNKEL (reference sequence). V shed 5 bases, J shed 8 bases, and the junction held 8 bases outside the gene matches. For the CDR3, the DNA is TGTGCCAGCAGCACGACAGGGTCTGAAGGCTACACCTTC. It yields the protein CASSTTGSEGYTF.